This T cell receptor beta chain is drawn from a study of T cells after yellow fever vaccination. Template switching by 5'RACE produced TCR cDNA, adding a universal primer site and UMIs. A single record per CDR3 protein comes from TCRdb applying MiXCR to the 5' RACE reads. The table lists around 320,000 distinct CDR3 sequences, 4% to 5.5% of them singletons. General study findings and limits: Although most clonotypes did not, a small share appeared in both CD4 and CD8 compartments. The booster response re-showed most primary clones: 95% to 96% CD4, approximately 85% CD8. Abundant clonotypes from the bulk population could have been carried over as contaminants into FACS-sorted repertoires.

The sample holds a few counts of this clonotype. Its antigen remains unidentified. Material: PBMCs, obtained 15 days after the yellow fever booster vaccination. The sequence came from a man between 18 and 29 years old who received the YFV17D yellow fever vaccine.

CDR3 loop: CASSLIGGTLPNYGYTF. The DNA of the CDR3 is TGCGCCAGCAGCTTGATAGGTGGGACACTCCCTAACTATGGCTACACCTTC. J is TRBJ1-2 and V is TRBV5-1, with a possible D match to TRBD1 (6 bases). Germline lookup yields CDR1 SGHRS and CDR2 YFSETQ. Trimming took off 1 base at V and 0 bases at J, with 16 bases between the two ends. The CDR3 covers 17 residues.